These 13 T cell receptor beta chains share one sample of origin, sequenced in a study of blood T cell repertoires in COVID-19. Assay: immunoSEQ multiplex PCR; the TCRdb copy retains only in-frame clones and omits some. The repertoire includes approximately 230,000 clones, approximately 88% of them detected once, and under 8% sits in the top ten. What was sequenced was peripheral blood. These receptors all stem from a woman aged 25-40 years with COVID-19, enrolled during active disease.

V and J are TRBV10-2 and TRBJ2-1, with 13 positions matching TRBD2. The CDR3 totals 18 residues. Germline V gene lookup returns CDR1 WSHSY and CDR2 SAAADI. The V and J ends lost 7 bases and 7 bases, in that order; junction bases with no gene match: 16. The CDR3 DNA reads as TGCGCCAGCACTAAACCGGGACTAGCGGGGCCTACTATAAATGAGCAGTTCTTC. Amino acids: CASTKPGLAGPTINEQFF.

The chain carries TRBV28 and TRBJ1-5, with 7 nucleotides matching TRBD1. V shed 6 bases and J 7 bases; nucleotides not matched to a gene: 12. Germline V CDR1 and CDR2: MDHEN, SYDVKM. The CDR3 covers 15 residues. CDR3 region: CASSRSTGLIQPQHF. The CDR3 DNA follows: TGTGCCAGCAGCCGGTCGACAGGGTTAATCCAGCCCCAGCATTTT.

This sequence joins TRBV7-2 and TRBJ2-3; TRBD2 agrees at 11 bases. V lost 5 bases and J lost 7; bases outside the gene matches: 14. The CDR3 runs 17 residues. Germline CDR1 is SGHTA and CDR2 is FQGNSA. This CDR3 is CASSNSGGANSAYTQYF. The DNA of the CDR3 is TGTGCCAGCAGCAATAGCGGGGGGGCCAACTCCGCCTATACGCAGTATTTT. Filled out from reference TRBV7-2 and TRBJ2-3, the complete variable domain reads GAGVSQSPSNKVTEKGKDVELRCDPISGHTALYWYRQSLGQGLEFLIYFQGNSAPDKSGLPSDRFSAERTGGSVSTLTIQRTQQEDSAVYLCASSNSGGANSAYTQYFGPGTRLTVL.

In its sample, this clone was seen once. The rearrangement joins TRBV12-5 to TRBJ1-1; D call uncertain. The CDR3 consists of 13 residues. V lost 5 bases, J lost 0 bases, and 7 bases lay in between. Per the germline V gene, CDR1 is LGHNT and CDR2 is FRNRAP. CDR3 sequence reads: CASGLILNTEAFF. DNA for the CDR3: TGTGCTAGTGGTCTAATTTTGAACACTGAAGCTTTCTTT. Using reference TRBV12-5 and TRBJ1-1 for the parts outside the CDR3, the full variable domain is DARVTQTPRHKVTEMGQEVTMRCQPILGHNTVFWYRQTMMQGLELLAYFRNRAPLDDSGMPKDRFSAEMPDATLATLKIQPSEPRDSAVYFCASGLILNTEAFFGQGTRLTVV.

As to this clone: One end of the junction does not line up with germline, which may come from a read error. The same CDR3 is also encoded by other DNA sequences in this sample. The chain links TRBV7-7 to TRBJ2-5, with a tentative D call TRBD1 (6 bases). CDR1 is SSHAT and CDR2 is FNYEAQ in the germline V gene (reference sequence). This CDR3 has 13 amino acids. The CDR3 is CASSRGQQETQYF. Written as DNA, the CDR3 is TGTGCTAGCAGCCGCGGACAGCAAGAGACCCAGTACTTC.

The rearrangement links TRBV7-8 to TRBJ1-5; D perhaps matches TRBD1 (6 bases). Germline V lookup: CDR1 SGHVS, CDR2 FQNEAQ. V was pared by 0 bases and J by 2 bases, with 11 bases between. The CDR3 has 16 residues. The CDR3: CASSLAGGDRNQPQHF. CDR3 nucleotides: TGTGCCAGCAGCTTAGCAGGGGGAGATCGCAATCAGCCCCAGCATTTT. The full variable domain, with the rest looked up from reference TRBV7-8 and TRBJ1-5, is GAGVSQSPRYKVAKRGQDVALRCDPISGHVSLFWYQQALGQGPEFLTYFQNEAQLDKSGLPSDRFFAERPEGSVSTLKIQRTQQEDSAVYLCASSLAGGDRNQPQHFGDGTRLSIL.

V gene TRBV15 combines with J gene TRBJ2-7, with 10 bases that match TRBD1. Per germline, CDR1 LNHNV and CDR2 YYDKDF (reference sequence). V lost 1 base and J lost 1; bases outside the gene matches: 7. The CDR3 runs to 17 residues. Written as DNA, the CDR3 is TGTGCCACCAGCAGAGCTAGGGGACAGGGGATGTCCTACGAGCAGTACTTC. Amino acid sequence: CATSRARGQGMSYEQYF.

This chain connects TRBV18 to TRBJ1-3; 7 bases are a match to TRBD1. V lost 5 bases to trimming and J lost 4 bases; unmatched junction nucleotides: 2. The CDR3 consists of 13 residues. The germline gives CDR1 KGHSH, CDR2 LQKENI. The CDR3 DNA is TGTGCCAGCTCAACGGGACAGGGAAACACCATATATTTT. As protein: CASSTGQGNTIYF. The whole variable domain, filled in from reference TRBV18 and TRBJ1-3, reads NAGVMQNPRHLVRRRGQEARLRCSPMKGHSHVYWYRQLPEEGLKFMVYLQKENIIDESGMPKERFSAEFPKEGPSILRIQQVVRGDSAAYFCASSTGQGNTIYFGEGSWLTVV.

The chain recombines TRBV20-1 with TRBJ2-7, with 10 bases fitting TRBD1. With V trimmed by 0 bases and J by 11 bases, 1 base remained unmatched. The CDR3 loop spans 11 amino acids. CDR1 DFQATT and CDR2 SNEGSKA come from the germline V gene (reference sequence). The CDR3 DNA is TGCAGTGCTAGAGACGGACAGGGGGAGTACTTC. Translation: CSARDGQGEYF.

The chain couples TRBV19 to TRBJ2-3; TRBD2 matches at 8 bases. The germline V gene encodes CDR1 LNHDA and CDR2 SQIVND (reference sequence). After removal of 8 bases from V and 4 bases from J, the junction contained 5 bases not matched to a gene. CDR3 length equals 13 residues. DNA of the CDR3: TGTGCCAGTGGACCGGGAGGGGCAGATACGCAGTATTTT. Protein product: CASGPGGADTQYF.

In DNA, the CDR3 is TGTGCCAGCAGCCTCCGACAGGTTGGTGAGCAGTTCTTC. This encodes CASSLRQVGEQFF. The V and J genes are TRBV6-2 or TRBV6-3 and TRBJ2-1; D might be TRBD1 (6 bases). Looked up from germline, CDR1 is MNHEY and CDR2 is SVGEGT. The CDR3 has 13 residues. Deletions cut 6 bases from V and 9 bases from J, with 15 bases between.

The chain carries TRBV7-9 and TRBJ2-6; D remains ambiguous. The CDR3 loop spans 19 amino acids. Looked up from germline, CDR1 is SEHNR and CDR2 is FQNEAQ (reference sequence). V was cut by 2 bases and J by 2 bases, with 19 bases left in between. The CDR3 is CASSLFLGAVTPGANVLTF. In nucleotides, the CDR3 is TGTGCCAGCAGCTTATTCTTAGGCGCGGTGACCCCTGGGGCCAACGTCCTGACTTTC.

This chain links TRBV7-9 with TRBJ1-1; no definite D call. From germline, CDR1 is SEHNR and CDR2 FQNEAQ (reference sequence). This CDR3 has 16 amino acids. With 3 bases removed from V and 0 bases from J, the gap between germline ends came to 14 bases. CDR3 DNA: TGTGCCAGCAGCTTTGACGGGTCAATCGTGAACACTGAAGCTTTCTTT. It specifies CASSFDGSIVNTEAFF.